The 10 T cell receptor beta chains presented below share a single source sample, sequenced in a study of blood T cell repertoires in COVID-19 (dated by TCRdb to between 2020 and 2021). The library was generated by the immunoSEQ multiplex PCR assay. TCRdb mirrors the immuneACCESS table, restricted to in-frame sequences. Some clones are absent from its copies; in checked studies, under half trace to an unresolved V gene, and the reason for the others is unknown. This sample gives a few hundred thousand clones in total; 82% of them show up just once. Around 2.9% of the sample rests with the top ten. The sample consisted of peripheral blood. The receptors were gathered from a woman between 18 and 30 years old with acute or convalescent COVID-19.

This clone occurred a few times. V gene TRBV12-5 combines with J gene TRBJ1-5; D is unresolved. Germline CDR1 is LGHNT and CDR2 is FRNRAP. Deletions cut 4 bases from V and 4 bases from J, with 8 bases between. CDR3 length equals 13 residues. Here the CDR3 DNA reads TGTGCTAGTGGTTCGGGAAGGAATCAGCCCCAGCATTTT. Translated: CASGSGRNQPQHF.

The V gene is TRBV12-3 or TRBV12-4, the J gene TRBJ2-7, with D unresolved. Trimming stripped 3 bases from V and 2 bases from J, with 5 bases between. This CDR3 is 12 amino acids long. The CDR3 spells CASSFNPYEQYF. Written as DNA, the CDR3 is TGTGCCAGCAGTTTCAATCCCTACGAGCAGTACTTC.

This clone occurred a few times. This rearrangement joins TRBV7-6 to TRBJ1-3; D gene unclear. The V gene's germline CDR1 is SGHVS and CDR2 FNYEAQ. Trimming took 1 base from V and 3 from J, leaving 10 bases between them. The CDR3 has 15 residues. The CDR3: CASSLGPPVGNTIYF. The DNA for the CDR3 is TGTGCCAGCAGCTTAGGCCCGCCAGTTGGAAACACCATATATTTT. Supplemented by reference TRBV7-6 and TRBJ1-3, the full variable domain reads GAGVSQSPRYKVTKRGQDVALRCDPISGHVSLYWYRQALGQGPEFLTYFNYEAQQDKSGLPNDRFSAERPEGSISTLTIQRTEQRDSAMYRCASSLGPPVGNTIYFGEGSWLTVV.

The rearrangement links TRBV28 to TRBJ1-1; tentative D call: TRBD1 (6 bases). The germline gives CDR1 MDHEN, CDR2 SYDVKM. Deletions cut 5 bases from V and 1 base from J, with 20 bases between. The CDR3 length is 17 residues. CDR3 amino acids: CASSRGLGGRRNTEAFF. In DNA, the CDR3 is TGTGCCAGCAGTCGGGGGTTGGGGGGGCGCAGGAACACTGAAGCTTTCTTT.

J is TRBJ2-1 and V is TRBV12-3 or TRBV12-4; no clear D. This CDR3 has 13 residues. The ends were cut back, 2 bases at V and 7 bases at J, with 9 bases in the middle. CDR3 DNA: TGTGCCAGCAGTTTATCGCCAGCGAATGAGCAGTTCTTC. Translation: CASSLSPANEQFF.

The chain employs TRBV27 and TRBJ2-5; D possibly corresponds to TRBD2 (6 bases). This CDR3 is built from 14 residues. The germline V gene has CDR1 MNHEY and CDR2 SMNVEV (reference sequence). Trimming took 4 bases from V and 5 from J, leaving 14 bases between them. The CDR3 sequence is CASSSSTSWETQYF. CDR3 nucleotide sequence: TGTGCCAGCAGTTCGTCGACTAGTTGGGAGACCCAGTACTTC.

CDR3 loop: CSASAGYNSPLHF. The CDR3 bases are TGCAGTGCTAGTGCGGGATATAATTCACCCCTCCACTTT. The rearrangement joins TRBV20-1 to TRBJ1-6, with D uncertain. This CDR3 spans 13 amino acids. V lost 3 bases to trimming and J lost 4 bases, with 7 bases between them. Looked up from germline, CDR1 is DFQATT and CDR2 is SNEGSKA (reference sequence).

The chain combines TRBV5-1 with TRBJ2-4, with TRBD2 as a possible D gene (5 bases). The CDR3 extends over 15 amino acids. Per the germline V gene, CDR1 is SGHRS and CDR2 is YFSETQ. Between the trimmed V and J ends, which lost 1 base and 6 bases, there was a span of 14 bases. The CDR3 loop is CASSLRTGYRNIQYF. The CDR3 coding sequence is TGCGCCAGCAGCTTGAGGACTGGGTACAGAAACATTCAGTACTTC.

The chain carries TRBV28 and TRBJ1-1; D is perhaps TRBD1 (5 bases). The CDR3 contains 12 residues. Germline CDR1 is MDHEN and CDR2 is SYDVKM. Deletions cut 5 bases from V and 3 bases from J, with 7 bases between. CDR3 DNA sequence: TGTGCCAGCAGTGGAGGGGACACTGAAGCTTTCTTT. This codes for CASSGGDTEAFF.

The gene calls are TRBV6-2 or TRBV6-3 and TRBJ2-7, with D possibly matching TRBD2 (5 bases). The V gene lost 4 bases and the J gene lost 0 bases, with 13 bases spanning the gap. CDR3 length equals 15 residues. CDR1 and CDR2 (germline): MNHEY, SVGEGT. CDR3 residues: CASSSRGGFSYEQYF. CDR3 sequence (DNA): TGTGCCAGCAGTTCCCGTGGCGGGTTCTCCTACGAGCAGTACTTC.